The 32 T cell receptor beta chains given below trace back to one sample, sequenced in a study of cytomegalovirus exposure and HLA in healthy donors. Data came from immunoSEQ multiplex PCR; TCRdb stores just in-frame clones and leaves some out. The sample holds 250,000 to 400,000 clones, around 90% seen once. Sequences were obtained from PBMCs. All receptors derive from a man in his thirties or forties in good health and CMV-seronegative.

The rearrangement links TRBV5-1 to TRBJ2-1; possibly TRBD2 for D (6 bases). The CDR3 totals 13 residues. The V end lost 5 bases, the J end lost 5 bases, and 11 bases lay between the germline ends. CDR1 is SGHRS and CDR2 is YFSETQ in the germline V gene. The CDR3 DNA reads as TGCGCCAGCAGGGCGGGAAAGGACAATGAGCAGTTCTTC. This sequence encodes CASRAGKDNEQFF. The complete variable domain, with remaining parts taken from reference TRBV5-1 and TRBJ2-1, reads KAGVTQTPRYLIKTRGQQVTLSCSPISGHRSVSWYQQTPGQGLQFLFEYFSETQRNKGNFPGRFSGRQFSNSRSEMNVSTLELGDSALYLCASRAGKDNEQFFGPGTRLTVL.

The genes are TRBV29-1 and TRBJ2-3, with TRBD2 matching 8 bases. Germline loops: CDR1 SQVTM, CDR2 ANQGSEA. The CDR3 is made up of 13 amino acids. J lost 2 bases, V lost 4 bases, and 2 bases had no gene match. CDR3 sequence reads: CSVAGLVTDTQYF. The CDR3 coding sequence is TGCAGCGTTGCGGGACTAGTCACAGATACGCAGTATTTT.

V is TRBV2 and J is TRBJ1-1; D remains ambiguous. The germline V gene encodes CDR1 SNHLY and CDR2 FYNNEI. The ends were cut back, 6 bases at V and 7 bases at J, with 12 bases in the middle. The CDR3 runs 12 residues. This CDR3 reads CASRERLFEAFF. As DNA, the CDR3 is TGTGCCAGCAGGGAGCGCCTATTTGAAGCTTTCTTT.

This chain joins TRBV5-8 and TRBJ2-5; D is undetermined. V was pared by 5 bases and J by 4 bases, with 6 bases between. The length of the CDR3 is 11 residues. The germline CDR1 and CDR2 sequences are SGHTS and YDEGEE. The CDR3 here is CASRFRETQYF. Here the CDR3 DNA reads TGTGCCAGCAGGTTCCGAGAGACCCAGTACTTC.

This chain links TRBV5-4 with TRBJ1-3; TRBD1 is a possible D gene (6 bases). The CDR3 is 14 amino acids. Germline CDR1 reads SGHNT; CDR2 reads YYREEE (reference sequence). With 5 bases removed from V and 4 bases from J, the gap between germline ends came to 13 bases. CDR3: CASSQTGVGNTIYF. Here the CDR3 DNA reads TGTGCCAGCAGTCAGACAGGTGTCGGAAACACCATATATTTT.

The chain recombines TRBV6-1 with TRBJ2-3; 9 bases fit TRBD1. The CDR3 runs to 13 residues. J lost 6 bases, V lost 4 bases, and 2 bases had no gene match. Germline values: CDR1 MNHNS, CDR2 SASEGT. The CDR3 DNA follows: TGTGCCAGCAGTGCAGACAGGGGGGATACGCAGTATTTT. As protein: CASSADRGDTQYF.

In DNA, the CDR3 is TGCGCCAGCAGCCAAGCGACAGGGCGAACGCAGTATTTT. Protein product: CASSQATGRTQYF. V gene TRBV4-3 combines with J gene TRBJ2-3, with 7 bases that match TRBD1. The germline V gene has CDR1 LGHNA and CDR2 YSLEER. Unmatched junction bases numbered 4, after V lost 1 base and J lost 9 bases. The CDR3 has 13 amino acids.

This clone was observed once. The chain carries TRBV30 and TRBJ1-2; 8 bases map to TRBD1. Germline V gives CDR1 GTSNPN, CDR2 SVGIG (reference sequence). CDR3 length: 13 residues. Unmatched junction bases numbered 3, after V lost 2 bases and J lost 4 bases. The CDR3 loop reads CAWSSTGVYGYTF. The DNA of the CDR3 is TGTGCCTGGAGTTCGACAGGGGTCTATGGCTACACCTTC.

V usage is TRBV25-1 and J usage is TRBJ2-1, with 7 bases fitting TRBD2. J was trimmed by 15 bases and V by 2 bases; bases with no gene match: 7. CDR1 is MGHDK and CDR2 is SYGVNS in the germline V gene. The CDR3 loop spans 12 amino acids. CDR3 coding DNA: TGTGCCAGCAGTGAAACTCAGGGAGGGTGGTTCTTC. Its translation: CASSETQGGWFF.

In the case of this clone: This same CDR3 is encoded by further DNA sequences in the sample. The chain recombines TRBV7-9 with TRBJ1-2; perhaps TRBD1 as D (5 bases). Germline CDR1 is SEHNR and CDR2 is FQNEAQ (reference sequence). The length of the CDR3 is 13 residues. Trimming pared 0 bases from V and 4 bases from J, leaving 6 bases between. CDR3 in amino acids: CASSLAGGYGYTF. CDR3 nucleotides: TGTGCCAGCAGCTTAGCCGGGGGCTATGGCTACACCTTC.

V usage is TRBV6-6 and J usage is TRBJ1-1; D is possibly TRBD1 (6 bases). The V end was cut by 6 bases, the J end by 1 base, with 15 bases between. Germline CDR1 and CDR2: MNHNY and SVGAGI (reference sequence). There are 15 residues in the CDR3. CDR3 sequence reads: CASSQNRAGNTEAFF. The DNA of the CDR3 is TGTGCCAGCAGCCAAAACAGGGCCGGGAACACTGAAGCTTTCTTT.

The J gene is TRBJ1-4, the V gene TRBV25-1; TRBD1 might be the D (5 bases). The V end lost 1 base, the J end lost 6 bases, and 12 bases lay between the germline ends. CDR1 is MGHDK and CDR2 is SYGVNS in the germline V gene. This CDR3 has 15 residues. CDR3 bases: TGTGCCAGCAGTGAATCGCGGGGGACGGATGAAAAACTGTTTTTT. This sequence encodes CASSESRGTDEKLFF.

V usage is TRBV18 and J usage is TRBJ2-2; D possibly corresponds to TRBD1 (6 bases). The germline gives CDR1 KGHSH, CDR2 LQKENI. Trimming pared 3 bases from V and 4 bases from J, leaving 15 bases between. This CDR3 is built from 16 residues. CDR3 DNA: TGTGCCAGCTCACCCACGACAATAGGGGGCACCGGGGAGCTGTTTTTT. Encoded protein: CASSPTTIGGTGELFF. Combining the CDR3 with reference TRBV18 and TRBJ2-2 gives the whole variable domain NAGVMQNPRHLVRRRGQEARLRCSPMKGHSHVYWYRQLPEEGLKFMVYLQKENIIDESGMPKERFSAEFPKEGPSILRIQQVVRGDSAAYFCASSPTTIGGTGELFFGEGSRLTVL.

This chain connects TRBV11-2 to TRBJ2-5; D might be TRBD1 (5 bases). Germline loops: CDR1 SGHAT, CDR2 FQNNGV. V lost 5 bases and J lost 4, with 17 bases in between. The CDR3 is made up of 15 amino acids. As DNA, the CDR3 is TGTGCCAGCAGCACCACCCTGGGGCGAGGAGAGACCCAGTACTTC. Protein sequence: CASSTTLGRGETQYF.

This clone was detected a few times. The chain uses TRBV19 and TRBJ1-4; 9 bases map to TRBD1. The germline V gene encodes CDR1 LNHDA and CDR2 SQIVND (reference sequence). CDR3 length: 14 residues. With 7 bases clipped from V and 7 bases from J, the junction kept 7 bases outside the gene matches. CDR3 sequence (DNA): TGTGCCAGTACGAAGACAGGGGGTAGTGAAAAACTGTTTTTT. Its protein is CASTKTGGSEKLFF.

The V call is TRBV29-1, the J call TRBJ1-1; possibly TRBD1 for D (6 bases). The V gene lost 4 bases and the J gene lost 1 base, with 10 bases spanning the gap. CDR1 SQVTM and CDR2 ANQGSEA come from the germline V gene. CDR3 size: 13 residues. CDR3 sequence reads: CSVARGGNTEAFF. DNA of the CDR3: TGCAGCGTTGCGCGAGGGGGGAACACTGAAGCTTTCTTT.

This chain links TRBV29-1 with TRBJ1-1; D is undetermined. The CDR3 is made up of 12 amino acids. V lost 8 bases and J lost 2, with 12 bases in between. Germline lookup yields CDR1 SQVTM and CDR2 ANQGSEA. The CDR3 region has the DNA TGCAGCACTAGGGTGGGAAACACTGAAGCTTTCTTT. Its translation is CSTRVGNTEAFF.

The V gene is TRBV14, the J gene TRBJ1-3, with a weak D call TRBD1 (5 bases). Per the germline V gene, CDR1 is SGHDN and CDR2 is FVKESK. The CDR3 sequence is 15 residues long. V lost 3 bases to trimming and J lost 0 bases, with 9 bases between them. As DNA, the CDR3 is TGTGCCAGCAGCCAGGGACTTTTCTCTGGAAACACCATATATTTT. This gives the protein CASSQGLFSGNTIYF.

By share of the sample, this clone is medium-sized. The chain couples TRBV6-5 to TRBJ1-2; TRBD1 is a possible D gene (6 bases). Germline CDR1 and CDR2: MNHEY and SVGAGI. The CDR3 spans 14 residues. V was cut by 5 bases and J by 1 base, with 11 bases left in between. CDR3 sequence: CASSRQDSNYGYTF. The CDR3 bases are TGTGCCAGCAGTAGGCAGGACAGTAACTATGGCTACACCTTC.

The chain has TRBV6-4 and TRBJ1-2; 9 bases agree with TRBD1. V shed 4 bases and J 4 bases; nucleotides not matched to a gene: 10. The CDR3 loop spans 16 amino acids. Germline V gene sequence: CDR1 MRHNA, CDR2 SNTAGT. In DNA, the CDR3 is TGTGCCAGCAGTGCTTCACCGGGACAGGGCATCTATGGCTACACCTTC. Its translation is CASSASPGQGIYGYTF.

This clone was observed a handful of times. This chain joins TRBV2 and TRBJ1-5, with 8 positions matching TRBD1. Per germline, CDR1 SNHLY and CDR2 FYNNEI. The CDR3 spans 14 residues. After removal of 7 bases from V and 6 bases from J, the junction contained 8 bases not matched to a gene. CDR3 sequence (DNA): TGTGCCAGCATGGCCGACAGGGGAGGTCAGCCCCAGCATTTT. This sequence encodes CASMADRGGQPQHF.

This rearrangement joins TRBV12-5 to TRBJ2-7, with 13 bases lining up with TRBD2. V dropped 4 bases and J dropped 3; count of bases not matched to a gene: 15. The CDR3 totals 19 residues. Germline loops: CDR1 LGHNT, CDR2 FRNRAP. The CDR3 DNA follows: TGTGCTAGTGGTTCTACCTTAGAAACCGGGACTAGCGGGGTCTACGAGCAGTACTTC. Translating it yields CASGSTLETGTSGVYEQYF.

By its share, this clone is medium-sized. CDR3 residues: CASTVTGWNEQFF. CDR3 nucleotides: TGTGCCAGTACCGTTACAGGGTGGAATGAGCAGTTCTTC. The chain links TRBV19 to TRBJ2-1; the D gene is possibly TRBD1 (6 bases). V gave up 7 bases and J gave up 7 bases, with 14 bases separating them. The CDR3 is 13 residues long. Germline CDR1 reads LNHDA; CDR2 reads SQIVND (reference sequence).

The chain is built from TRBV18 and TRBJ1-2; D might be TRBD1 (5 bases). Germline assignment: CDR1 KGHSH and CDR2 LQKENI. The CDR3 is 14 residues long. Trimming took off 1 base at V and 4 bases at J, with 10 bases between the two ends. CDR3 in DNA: TGTGCCAGCTCACCACGCCAGGGAAGCTATGGCTACACCTTC. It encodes CASSPRQGSYGYTF.

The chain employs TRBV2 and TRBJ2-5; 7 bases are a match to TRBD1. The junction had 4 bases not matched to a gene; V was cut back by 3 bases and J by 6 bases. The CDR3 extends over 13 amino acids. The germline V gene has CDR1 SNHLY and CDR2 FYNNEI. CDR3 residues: CASSDRGRQTQYF. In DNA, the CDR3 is TGTGCCAGCAGTGATAGGGGGCGGCAGACCCAGTACTTC.

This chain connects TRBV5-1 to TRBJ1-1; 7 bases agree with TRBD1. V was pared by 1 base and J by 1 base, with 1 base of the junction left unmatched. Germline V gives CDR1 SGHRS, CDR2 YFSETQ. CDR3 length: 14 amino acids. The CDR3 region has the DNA TGCGCCAGCAGCTTGAACAGGGGGAACACTGAAGCTTTCTTT. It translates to CASSLNRGNTEAFF.

The CDR3 sequence: CASMVRPTGQGDYGYTF. The CDR3 DNA reads TGTGCCAGCATGGTTCGACCGACGGGACAGGGAGACTATGGCTACACCTTC. The chain has TRBV2 and TRBJ1-2; TRBD1 matches 9 bases. CDR1 SNHLY and CDR2 FYNNEI come from the germline V gene. The CDR3 consists of 17 residues. V shed 7 bases and J 3 bases; nucleotides not matched to a gene: 15.

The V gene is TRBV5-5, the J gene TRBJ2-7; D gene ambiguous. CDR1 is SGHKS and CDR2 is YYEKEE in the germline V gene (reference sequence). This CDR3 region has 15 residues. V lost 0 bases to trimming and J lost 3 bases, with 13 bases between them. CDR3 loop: CASSLDTFSHYEQYF. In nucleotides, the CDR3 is TGTGCCAGCAGCTTGGACACCTTTTCCCACTACGAGCAGTACTTC.

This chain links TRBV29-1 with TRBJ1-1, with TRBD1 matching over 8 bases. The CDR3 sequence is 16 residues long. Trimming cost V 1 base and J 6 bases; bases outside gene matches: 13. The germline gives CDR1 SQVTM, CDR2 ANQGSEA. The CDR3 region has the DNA TGCAGCGTTGAAGGGAGGGAGGGGCCCAGGGGGCCTGAAGCTTTCTTT. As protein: CSVEGREGPRGPEAFF.

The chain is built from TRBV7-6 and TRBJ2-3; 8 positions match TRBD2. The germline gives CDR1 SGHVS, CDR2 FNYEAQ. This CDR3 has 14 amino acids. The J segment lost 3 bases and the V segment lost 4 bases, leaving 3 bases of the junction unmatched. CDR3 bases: TGTGCCAGCAGCTGGACGGGGGGGACAGATACGCAGTATTTT. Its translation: CASSWTGGTDTQYF.

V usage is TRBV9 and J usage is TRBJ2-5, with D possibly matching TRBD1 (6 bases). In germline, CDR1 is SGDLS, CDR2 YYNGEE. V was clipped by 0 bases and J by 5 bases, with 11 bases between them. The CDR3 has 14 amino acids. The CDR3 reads CASSVGAGEETQYF. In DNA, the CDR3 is TGTGCCAGCAGCGTAGGTGCAGGGGAGGAGACCCAGTACTTC.

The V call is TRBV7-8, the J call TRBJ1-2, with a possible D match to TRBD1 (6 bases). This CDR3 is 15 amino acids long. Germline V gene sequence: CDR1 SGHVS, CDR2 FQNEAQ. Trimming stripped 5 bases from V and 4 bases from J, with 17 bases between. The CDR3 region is CASSEGQGPGYGYTF. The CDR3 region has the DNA TGTGCCAGCAGCGAGGGGCAGGGGCCGGGCTATGGCTACACCTTC.